These T cell receptor beta chains were read from a single sample in a study of shared clonotypes between healthy human individuals. TCRdb's table, derived via immunoSEQ multiplex PCR, lists solely in-frame clones and lacks some. The table shows about a million clones, with 60% to 80% occurring only once. What was sequenced was memory CD4+ T cells from PBMCs. The receptors were sampled from a young man in good health. Some clones in this sample may be carry-over from other donors' samples. The conserved cysteine and the conserved F or W are not part of the CDR3 here.

v_gene | CDR3aa
TRBV11-3 | ASSRTGGQETQY
TRBV2 | ASRRQGALGEQY
TRBV5-8 | ASSPGQRMIKKLF
TRBV7-3 | ASSLTPTSVTGELF
TRBV11-2 | ASSLTQNSYNEQF
TRBV10-3 | AISDRTDIYEQY
TRBV7-2 | ASSLGGLQPYEQY
TRBV27 | ASSHNTGGRGYTEAF
TRBV28 | ASSLANSGTLTYEQY
TRBV19 | ASSISAGDRGYQPQH
TRBV7-2 | ASSPRQGNYPQH
TRBV4-2 | ASSQGTSGKNEQF
TRBV7-3 | ASSLPPGEQF
TRBV9 | ASSVGDEAGPLYNEQF
TRBV7-2 | ASSRSGNYEQY